The 31 T cell receptor beta chains reported below all come from one sample, sequenced in a study of cytomegalovirus exposure and HLA in healthy donors. Vbeta (60) and Jbeta (13) primers were used in the PCR. Some clones are missing from TCRdb's copy, which holds only in-frame ones; the method was immunoSEQ multiplex PCR. Of roughly 100,000 clones detected, approximately 87% appear once; the ten largest clones hold 2.5% to 3%. Source material: PBMCs. The receptor set was obtained from a man aged 40-49 years in good health and CMV-seronegative.

This chain joins TRBV5-1 and TRBJ2-5; 7 bases fit TRBD1. The J call may be mistaken, given a closer DNA end match to TRBJ2-7. Germline V gene data show CDR1 as SGHRS and CDR2 as YFSETQ. The CDR3 loop spans 13 amino acids. DNA for the CDR3: TGCGCCAGCAGCTCCGACAGGGCCTACGAGCAGTACTTC. Its translation: CASSSDRAYEQYF.

As regards this clone: Germline is not matched at one junction end, which may reflect a read error. The rearrangement joins TRBV7-7 to TRBJ2-1, with TRBD1 identical over 9 bases. Looked up from germline, CDR1 is SSHAT and CDR2 is FNYEAQ (reference sequence). There are 16 residues in the CDR3. In nucleotides, the CDR3 is TGTGCTAGCAGCCCCACGAGGGACAGGGTGTACAATGAGCAGTTCTTC. Translated: CASSPTRDRVYNEQFF.

The rearrangement joins TRBV6-1 to TRBJ2-1, with TRBD1 as a possible D gene (6 bases). Trimming removed 8 bases from V and 0 bases from J, with 14 bases in between. This CDR3 has 15 residues. Germline V gene lookup returns CDR1 MNHNS and CDR2 SASEGT. CDR3 sequence reads: CASGWTESSYNEQFF. DNA of the CDR3: TGTGCCAGCGGGTGGACAGAGAGCTCCTACAATGAGCAGTTCTTC.

The chain uses TRBV5-6 and TRBJ2-6; D gene ambiguous. The length of the CDR3 is 15 residues. Per germline, CDR1 SGHDT and CDR2 YYEEEE. The germline V and J ends were trimmed by 2 bases and 0 bases, with 6 bases remaining between them. In DNA, the CDR3 is TGTGCCAGCAGCTTTGGGCCCTCTGGGGCCAACGTCCTGACTTTC. Its protein product is CASSFGPSGANVLTF.

V gene TRBV11-2 combines with J gene TRBJ2-7; D not certain. The germline gives CDR1 SGHAT, CDR2 FQNNGV. The CDR3 extends over 13 amino acids. The V gene lost 5 bases and the J gene lost 6 bases, with 14 bases spanning the gap. In DNA form, the CDR3 reads TGTGCCAGCAGCCGCCCTGGAGCTGTCGAGCAGTACTTC. Amino acid sequence: CASSRPGAVEQYF.

There are a few counts of this clone. The V gene is TRBV5-6, the J gene TRBJ1-4; D might be TRBD1 (5 bases). This CDR3 region has 15 residues. V lost 4 bases to trimming and J lost 5 bases, with 15 bases between them. From germline, CDR1 is SGHDT and CDR2 YYEEEE. CDR3 protein: CASSIQGRANEKLFF. CDR3 in DNA: TGTGCCAGCAGCATTCAGGGCAGGGCGAATGAAAAACTGTTTTTT.

The V call is TRBV6-1, the J call TRBJ2-1, with TRBD2 identical over 10 bases. In germline, CDR1 is MNHNS, CDR2 SASEGT. The CDR3 sequence is 14 residues long. V shed 6 bases, J shed 6 bases, and the junction held 5 bases outside the gene matches. The DNA of the CDR3 is TGTGCCAGCAGGCTTAGCGGGGGGTTCAATGAGCAGTTCTTC. It yields the protein CASRLSGGFNEQFF.

J is TRBJ1-1 and V is TRBV7-6; D perhaps matches TRBD1 (6 bases). V lost 5 bases to trimming and J lost 2 bases, with 9 bases between them. CDR1 and CDR2 from the germline V gene are SGHVS and FNYEAQ. The CDR3 totals 13 residues. This CDR3 is CASSQDRNTEAFF. CDR3 coding DNA: TGTGCCAGCAGCCAGGACAGAAACACTGAAGCTTTCTTT.

This clone was seen a handful of times. The V gene is TRBV5-6, the J gene TRBJ2-3, with D perhaps matching TRBD2 (7 bases). The V end lost 0 bases, the J end lost 0 bases, and 14 bases lay between the germline ends. CDR1 is SGHDT, CDR2 YYEEEE, per germline. The length of the CDR3 is 17 residues. DNA of the CDR3: TGTGCCAGCAGCTTGGTGGGGGGGCCTAAAAGCACAGATACGCAGTATTTT. This encodes CASSLVGGPKSTDTQYF.

The genes are TRBV19 and TRBJ2-7; D uncertain. V was cut by 5 bases and J by 3 bases, with 11 bases left in between. Germline assignment: CDR1 LNHDA and CDR2 SQIVND (reference sequence). The CDR3 extends over 13 amino acids. The CDR3 here is CASSRGLGYEQYF. CDR3 DNA sequence: TGTGCCAGTAGTCGAGGTCTAGGCTACGAGCAGTACTTC.

This clone was counted a single time. V is TRBV23-1 and J is TRBJ2-5; 9 bases agree with TRBD2. TRBV23-1 is known as an ORF, though its function is uncertain. Losses at the gene ends were 6 bases for V and 4 bases for J; bases not matched to a gene: 12. CDR3 length equals 16 residues. The CDR3: CASRRGGGGAAETQYF. CDR3 nucleotides: TGCGCCAGCAGGAGAGGGGGCGGGGGGGCTGCAGAGACCCAGTACTTC.

The chain is built from TRBV5-6 and TRBJ1-6; 7 bases agree with TRBD1. V trimming: 5 bases; J trimming: 7 bases; junction bases outside the gene matches: 12. The CDR3 length is 16 residues. The germline CDR1 and CDR2 sequences are SGHDT and YYEEEE. The CDR3 reads CASSYWTGPANSPLHF. CDR3 coding DNA: TGTGCCAGCAGTTACTGGACAGGCCCTGCCAATTCACCCCTCCACTTT.

In nucleotides, the CDR3 is TGCGCCAGCAGCTTACAGGGGGCGGGCTACGAGCAGTACTTC. This sequence encodes CASSLQGAGYEQYF. V gene TRBV5-1 combines with J gene TRBJ2-7; 9 nucleotides line up with TRBD1. The CDR3 extends over 14 amino acids. With V trimmed by 2 bases and J by 3 bases, 3 bases remained unmatched. The V gene's germline CDR1 is SGHRS and CDR2 YFSETQ.

This clone was counted once. V gene TRBV7-2 combines with J gene TRBJ1-4, with D unresolved. The CDR3 sequence is 15 residues long. Germline CDR1 reads SGHTA; CDR2 reads FQGNSA. The V end lost 2 bases, the J end lost 7 bases, and 14 bases lay between the germline ends. CDR3 residues: CASSLMGHSSEKLFF. CDR3 coding DNA: TGTGCCAGCAGCTTAATGGGTCACAGCTCTGAAAAACTGTTTTTT.

The gene calls are TRBV7-6 and TRBJ1-1, with 9 bases matching TRBD1. The germline V gene has CDR1 SGHVS and CDR2 FNYEAQ. J lost 8 bases, V lost 4 bases, and 17 bases had no gene match. This CDR3 has 17 amino acids. CDR3 nucleotides: TGTGCCAGCAGCTCATTACGCAACGACAGGGGGGGACCAGAAGCTTTCTTT. It codes for CASSSLRNDRGGPEAFF.

This clone has just one count. The chain joins TRBV13 to TRBJ2-3, with 9 bases identical to TRBD2. V was pared by 5 bases and J by 6 bases, with 15 bases of the junction left unmatched. This CDR3 region has 17 residues. Germline values: CDR1 PRHDT, CDR2 FYEKMQ (reference sequence). Here the CDR3 DNA reads TGTGCCAGCAGCGCTCAGGGAGCTAGCGGGGCTTGGGATACGCAGTATTTT. This gives the protein CASSAQGASGAWDTQYF.

This clone was seen a few times. CDR3 DNA: TGTGCCAGCAGTTTATCAGGGGGCGGATATCAGCCCCAGCATTTT. Translated: CASSLSGGGYQPQHF. This sequence joins TRBV27 and TRBJ1-5; 7 nucleotides match TRBD1. With V trimmed by 0 bases and J by 5 bases, 4 bases remained unmatched. CDR3 length equals 15 residues. Looked up from germline, CDR1 is MNHEY and CDR2 is SMNVEV (reference sequence).

The chain links TRBV25-1 to TRBJ2-5; TRBD2 aligns across 8 bases. CDR3 length: 14 residues. V dropped 1 base and J dropped 4; count of bases not matched to a gene: 2. The V gene's germline CDR1 is MGHDK and CDR2 SYGVNS. CDR3 sequence reads: CASSEFLAGETQYF. In DNA form, the CDR3 reads TGTGCCAGCAGTGAATTCCTAGCGGGAGAGACCCAGTACTTC.

On this clone itself: The junction shows a germline mismatch at one end, possibly a read error. This chain joins TRBV7-7 and TRBJ2-2, with 10 bases that match TRBD1. Germline assignment: CDR1 SSHAT and CDR2 FNYEAQ (reference sequence). The CDR3 runs 15 residues. CDR3 residues: CASSPRTGGTGELFF. The CDR3 bases are TGTGCTAGCAGCCCGAGGACAGGGGGGACCGGGGAGCTGTTTTTT. The variable domain in full, with the rest retrieved from reference TRBV7-7 and TRBJ2-2, is GAGVSQSPRYKVTKRGQDVTLRCDPISSHATLYWYQQALGQGPEFLTYFNYEAQPDKSGLPSDRFSAERPEGSISTLTIQRTEQRDSAMYRCASSPRTGGTGELFFGEGSRLTVL.

V gene TRBV5-6 combines with J gene TRBJ2-5; tentative D call: TRBD2 (5 bases). This CDR3 is built from 14 residues. V lost 0 bases and J lost 5, with 11 bases in between. The germline gives CDR1 SGHDT, CDR2 YYEEEE. CDR3 sequence (DNA): TGTGCCAGCAGCTTGGAACCTAGCCGGGAGACCCAGTACTTC. This sequence encodes CASSLEPSRETQYF.

The rearrangement joins TRBV5-1 to TRBJ2-3; perhaps TRBD1 as D (7 bases). Germline V lookup: CDR1 SGHRS, CDR2 YFSETQ. The CDR3 consists of 15 residues. V was pared by 0 bases and J by 3 bases, with 11 bases between. The DNA of the CDR3 is TGCGCCAGCAGCTTGGAGACAGGGAGGACAGATACGCAGTATTTT. As protein: CASSLETGRTDTQYF.

The J gene is TRBJ1-1, the V gene TRBV19; D is unresolved. V lost 0 bases and J 1 base, leaving 18 bases between the germline ends. The CDR3 sequence is 18 residues long. CDR1 is LNHDA and CDR2 is SQIVND in the germline V gene (reference sequence). CDR3 residues: CASSIDLWWAAGNTEAFF. The DNA of the CDR3 is TGTGCCAGTAGTATAGATCTATGGTGGGCTGCAGGGAACACTGAAGCTTTCTTT.

This chain connects TRBV19 to TRBJ2-1; 9 nucleotides match TRBD2. The CDR3 contains 13 residues. CDR1 is LNHDA and CDR2 is SQIVND in the germline V gene (reference sequence). V lost 3 bases, J lost 6 bases, and 0 bases stayed unmatched. The CDR3 is CASSMGLANEQFF. The CDR3 DNA reads TGTGCCAGTAGTATGGGACTAGCCAATGAGCAGTTCTTC.

The chain links TRBV5-1 to TRBJ2-2, with unresolved D. The CDR3 runs 16 residues. Germline V gene lookup returns CDR1 SGHRS and CDR2 YFSETQ. Between the trimmed V and J ends, which lost 4 bases and 5 bases, there was a span of 18 bases. The CDR3 sequence is CASSRLGHPSTGELFF. For the CDR3, the DNA is TGCGCCAGCAGCCGGCTGGGCCACCCCAGTACCGGGGAGCTGTTTTTT.

The chain carries TRBV4-1 and TRBJ2-7; 9 bases agree with TRBD2. The junction had 13 bases not matched to a gene; V was cut back by 4 bases and J by 6 bases. Looked up from germline, CDR1 is MGHRA and CDR2 is YSYEKL. The CDR3 has 16 amino acids. CDR3 coding DNA: TGCGCCAGCAGCCCTTGGGGGGCGCGGGGGGGCGTCGAGCAGTACTTC. Translated: CASSPWGARGGVEQYF.

V and J are TRBV5-1 and TRBJ1-1, with TRBD1 matching 9 bases. The CDR3 covers 14 residues. Trimming at V came to 2 bases and at J to 6 bases, leaving 5 bases not matched to a gene. Germline V gene lookup returns CDR1 SGHRS and CDR2 YFSETQ. The CDR3 bases are TGCGCCAGCAGCTTACAGGGGGCTGTAGCTGAAGCTTTCTTT. Protein: CASSLQGAVAEAFF.

This clone turned up a few times. The chain couples TRBV6-4 to TRBJ1-6, with D possibly matching TRBD1 (5 bases). CDR3 length: 15 amino acids. V was trimmed by 10 bases and J by 7 bases, leaving 20 bases between them. Germline CDR1 and CDR2: MRHNA and SNTAGT. CDR3 nucleotides: TGTGCCACCTTTACGGGGGGAGGATGGAATTCACCCCTCCACTTT. Encoded protein: CATFTGGGWNSPLHF.

The V gene is TRBV9, the J gene TRBJ2-5; TRBD2 aligns across 12 bases. From germline, CDR1 is SGDLS and CDR2 YYNGEE. The CDR3 consists of 15 residues. V shed 3 bases, J shed 4 bases, and the junction held 4 bases outside the gene matches. The CDR3 DNA reads as TGTGCCAGCAGCGCTCTAGCGGGGGGGTCAGAGACCCAGTACTTC. Protein: CASSALAGGSETQYF.

This chain uses TRBV30 with TRBJ2-3; TRBD1 might be the D (6 bases). The ends were cut back, 0 bases at V and 6 bases at J, with 22 bases in the middle. CDR1 GTSNPN and CDR2 SVGIG come from the germline V gene (reference sequence). The CDR3 is 17 amino acids. The CDR3 spells CAWSVLPLQGKSDTQYF. The CDR3 DNA reads TGTGCCTGGAGTGTACTTCCCCTGCAGGGGAAATCCGATACGCAGTATTTT.

J is TRBJ1-5 and V is TRBV15, with a tentative D call TRBD1 (5 bases). Germline V gene data show CDR1 as LNHNV and CDR2 as YYDKDF (reference sequence). V gave up 5 bases and J gave up 2 bases, with 16 bases separating them. The CDR3 runs to 16 residues. The DNA of the CDR3 is TGTGCCACCAGCGGAGGCAGGGTGTCAGGCAATCAGCCCCAGCATTTT. It specifies CATSGGRVSGNQPQHF.

V is TRBV30 and J is TRBJ2-6; perhaps TRBD1 as D (5 bases). Germline lookup yields CDR1 GTSNPN and CDR2 SVGIG (reference sequence). CDR3 length: 16 amino acids. The V gene lost 4 bases and the J gene lost 1 base, with 14 bases spanning the gap. The CDR3 spells CAWKLGDRSGANVLTF. In nucleotides, the CDR3 is TGTGCCTGGAAGCTAGGGGATCGGTCTGGGGCCAACGTCCTGACTTTC.